This TCR beta chain was sequenced in a study of blood T cells in healthy people across ages. A sample-barcoded 5' primer and a J-beta primer mix were used in a second PCR of roughly 7 to 11 cycles. TCRdb redid the calling of the 5' RACE reads with MiXCR, one entry per CDR3 protein. The top ten hold around 37% of the sample, which has about 640,000 distinct CDR3 sequences, under 65% seen once. V dropped 2 bases and J dropped 2; count of bases not matched to a gene: 4. The CDR3 consists of 15 residues. Germline lookup yields CDR1 SGHAT and CDR2 FQNNGV. The specimen sequenced was blood. J is TRBJ2-7 and V is TRBV11-2; TRBD1 agrees at 9 bases. This TCR was recovered from a man aged 55 to 70 in good health. CDR3 protein: CASSLTGGPTYEQYF. The DNA for the CDR3 is TGTGCCAGCAGCTTAACAGGGGGCCCTACCTACGAGCAGTACTTC.